This TCR beta chain was identified in a study of blood T cell repertoires in COVID-19. The wider study: Nucleic acid was either cDNA or gDNA, and it came from T cells, B-cell-depleted T cells, or PBMCs.

In the source study's methods: Reference gene primer amplification gave nucleated cell count estimates. TCRdb's table, derived via immunoSEQ multiplex PCR, lists solely in-frame clones and lacks some. D and trimming come from the DNA, and the V and J calls and clone size come from that table. Among around 50,000 clones, about nine tenths were seen once, and the ten largest hold 20% to 25%. The Seattle patients joined while their infection was active and were tracked longitudinally afterward. Sequenced sample: peripheral blood. The TCR originated in a woman aged 80 or over with COVID-19, enrolled during active disease.

This CDR3 reads CASRAGTGAGETQYF. For the CDR3, the DNA is TGTGCCAGTAGAGCCGGGACAGGGGCCGGGGAGACCCAGTACTTC. The chain recombines TRBV19 with TRBJ2-5, with 10 nucleotides matching TRBD1. After removal of 6 bases from V and 5 bases from J, the junction contained 9 bases not matched to a gene. The CDR3 length is 15 residues. CDR1 LNHDA and CDR2 SQIVND come from the germline V gene (reference sequence).